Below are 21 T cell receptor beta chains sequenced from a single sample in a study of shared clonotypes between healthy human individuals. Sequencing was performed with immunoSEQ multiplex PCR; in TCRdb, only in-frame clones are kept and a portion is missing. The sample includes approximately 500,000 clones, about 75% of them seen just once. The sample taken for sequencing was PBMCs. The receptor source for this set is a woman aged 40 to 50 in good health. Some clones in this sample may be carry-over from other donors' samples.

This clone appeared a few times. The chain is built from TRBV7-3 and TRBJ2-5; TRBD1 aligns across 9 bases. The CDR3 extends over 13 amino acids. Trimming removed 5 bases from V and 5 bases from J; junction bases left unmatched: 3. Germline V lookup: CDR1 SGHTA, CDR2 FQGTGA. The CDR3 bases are TGTGCCAGCAGCCAGGGACAGGGTGAGACCCAGTACTTC. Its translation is CASSQGQGETQYF.

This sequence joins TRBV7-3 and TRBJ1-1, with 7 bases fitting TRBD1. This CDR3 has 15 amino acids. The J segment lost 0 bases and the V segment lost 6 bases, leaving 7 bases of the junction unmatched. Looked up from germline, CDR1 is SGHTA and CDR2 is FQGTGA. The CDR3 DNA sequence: TGTGCCAGCAGTTCCGGGGGGACAGTGAACACTGAAGCTTTCTTT. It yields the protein CASSSGGTVNTEAFF.

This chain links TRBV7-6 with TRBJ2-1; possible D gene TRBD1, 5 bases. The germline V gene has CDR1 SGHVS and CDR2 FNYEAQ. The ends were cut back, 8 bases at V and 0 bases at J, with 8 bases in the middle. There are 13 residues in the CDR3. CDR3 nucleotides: TGTGCCAGCGCTAGGGGCTCCTACAATGAGCAGTTCTTC. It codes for CASARGSYNEQFF.

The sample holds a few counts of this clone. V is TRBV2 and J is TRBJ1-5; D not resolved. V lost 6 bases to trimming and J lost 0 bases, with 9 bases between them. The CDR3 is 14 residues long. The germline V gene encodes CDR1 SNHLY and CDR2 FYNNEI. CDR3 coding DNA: TGTGCCAGCAGAGAAACAACTAGCAATCAGCCCCAGCATTTT. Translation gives CASRETTSNQPQHF.

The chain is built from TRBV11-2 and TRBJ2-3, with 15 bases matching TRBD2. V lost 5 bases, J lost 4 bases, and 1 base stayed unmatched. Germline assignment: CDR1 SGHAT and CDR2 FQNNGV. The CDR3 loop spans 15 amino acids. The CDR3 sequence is CASSRTSGRADTQYF. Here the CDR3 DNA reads TGTGCCAGCAGCCGGACTAGCGGGAGGGCAGATACGCAGTATTTT.

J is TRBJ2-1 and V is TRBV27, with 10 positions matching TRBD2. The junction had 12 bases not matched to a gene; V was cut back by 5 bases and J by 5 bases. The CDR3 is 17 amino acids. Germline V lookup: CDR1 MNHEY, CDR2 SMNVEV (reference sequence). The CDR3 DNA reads TGTGCCAGCAGTAAGACAGCCGGGACTAGCGTAAACAATGAGCAGTTCTTC. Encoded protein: CASSKTAGTSVNNEQFF.

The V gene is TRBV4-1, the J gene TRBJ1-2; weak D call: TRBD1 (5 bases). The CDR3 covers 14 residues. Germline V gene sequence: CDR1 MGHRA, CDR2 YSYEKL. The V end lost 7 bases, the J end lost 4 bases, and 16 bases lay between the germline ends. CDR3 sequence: CASTRRGGSYGYTF. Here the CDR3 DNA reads TGCGCCAGCACCCGGCGGGGGGGTTCCTATGGCTACACCTTC.

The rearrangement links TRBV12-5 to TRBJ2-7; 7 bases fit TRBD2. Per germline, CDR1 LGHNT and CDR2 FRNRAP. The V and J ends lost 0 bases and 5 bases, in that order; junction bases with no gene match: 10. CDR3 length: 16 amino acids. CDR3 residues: CASGLVRARGGDEQYF. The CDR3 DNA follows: TGTGCTAGTGGTTTGGTACGGGCAAGGGGAGGGGACGAGCAGTACTTC.

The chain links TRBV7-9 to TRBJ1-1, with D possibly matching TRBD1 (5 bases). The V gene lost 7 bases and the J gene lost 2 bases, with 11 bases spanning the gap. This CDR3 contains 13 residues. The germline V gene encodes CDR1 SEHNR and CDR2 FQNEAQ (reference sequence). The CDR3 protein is CASNRGSNTEAFF. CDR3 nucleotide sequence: TGTGCCAGCAACCGGGGGTCAAACACTGAAGCTTTCTTT. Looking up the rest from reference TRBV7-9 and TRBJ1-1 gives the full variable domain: DTGVSQNPRHKITKRGQNVTFRCDPISEHNRLYWYRQTLGQGPEFLTYFQNEAQLEKSRLLSDRFSAERPKGSFSTLEIQRTEQGDSAMYLCASNRGSNTEAFFGQGTRLTVV.

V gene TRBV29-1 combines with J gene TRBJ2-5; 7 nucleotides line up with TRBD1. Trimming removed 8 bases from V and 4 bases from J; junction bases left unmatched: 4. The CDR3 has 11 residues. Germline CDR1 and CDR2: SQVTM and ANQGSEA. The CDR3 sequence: CSLWDRETQYF. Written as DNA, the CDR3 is TGCAGCCTTTGGGACAGAGAGACCCAGTACTTC.

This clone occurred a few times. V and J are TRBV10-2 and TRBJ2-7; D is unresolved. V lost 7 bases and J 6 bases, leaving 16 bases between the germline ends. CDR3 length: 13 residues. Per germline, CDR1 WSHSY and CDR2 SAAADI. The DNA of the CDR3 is TGCGCCAGCAAAGACTTGAACCTACGCGAGCAGTACTTC. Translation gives CASKDLNLREQYF.

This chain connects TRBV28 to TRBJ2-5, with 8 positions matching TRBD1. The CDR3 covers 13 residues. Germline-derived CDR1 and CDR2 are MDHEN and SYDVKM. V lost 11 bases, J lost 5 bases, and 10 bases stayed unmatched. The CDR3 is CASGRTGRETQYF. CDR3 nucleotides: TGTGCCTCGGGGAGGACAGGGCGCGAGACCCAGTACTTC.

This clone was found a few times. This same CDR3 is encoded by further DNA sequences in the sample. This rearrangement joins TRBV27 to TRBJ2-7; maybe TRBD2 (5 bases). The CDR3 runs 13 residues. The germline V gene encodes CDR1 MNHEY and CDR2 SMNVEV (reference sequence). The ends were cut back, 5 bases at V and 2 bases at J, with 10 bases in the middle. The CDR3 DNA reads TGTGCCAGCAGTCCGGGGAAAACCTACGAGCAGTACTTC. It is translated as CASSPGKTYEQYF.

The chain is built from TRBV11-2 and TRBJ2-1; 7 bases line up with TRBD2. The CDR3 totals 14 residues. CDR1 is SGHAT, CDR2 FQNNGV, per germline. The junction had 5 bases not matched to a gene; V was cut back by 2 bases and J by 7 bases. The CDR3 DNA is TGTGCCAGCAGCTTAATAACTAGCGTTAATGAGCAGTTCTTC. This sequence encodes CASSLITSVNEQFF.

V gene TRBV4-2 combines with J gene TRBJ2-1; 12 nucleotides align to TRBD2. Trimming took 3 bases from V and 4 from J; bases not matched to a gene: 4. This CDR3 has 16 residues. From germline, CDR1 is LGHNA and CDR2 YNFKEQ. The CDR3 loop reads CASSQETSGGYNEQFF. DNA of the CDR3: TGTGCCAGCAGCCAGGAGACTAGCGGGGGATACAATGAGCAGTTCTTC.

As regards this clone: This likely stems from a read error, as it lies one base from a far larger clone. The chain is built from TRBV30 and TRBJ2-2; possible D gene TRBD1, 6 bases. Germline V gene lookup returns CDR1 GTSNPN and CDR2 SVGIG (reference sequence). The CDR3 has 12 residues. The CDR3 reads CAWSWDTGELLF. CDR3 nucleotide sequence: TGTGCCTGGTCGTGGGACACCGGGGAGCTGCTTTTT.

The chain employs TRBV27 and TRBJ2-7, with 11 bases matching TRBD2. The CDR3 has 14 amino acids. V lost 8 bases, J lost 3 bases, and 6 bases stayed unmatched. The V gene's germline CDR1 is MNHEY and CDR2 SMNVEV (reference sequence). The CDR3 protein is CASGTSGRVYEQYF. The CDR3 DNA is TGTGCCAGCGGAACTAGCGGGAGAGTCTACGAGCAGTACTTC.

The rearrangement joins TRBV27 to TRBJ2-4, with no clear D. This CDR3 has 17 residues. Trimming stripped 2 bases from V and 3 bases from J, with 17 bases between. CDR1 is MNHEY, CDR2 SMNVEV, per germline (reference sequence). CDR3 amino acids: CASSLSPVLVGKNIQYF. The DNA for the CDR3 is TGTGCCAGCAGTTTAAGCCCGGTTCTAGTGGGCAAAAACATTCAGTACTTC.

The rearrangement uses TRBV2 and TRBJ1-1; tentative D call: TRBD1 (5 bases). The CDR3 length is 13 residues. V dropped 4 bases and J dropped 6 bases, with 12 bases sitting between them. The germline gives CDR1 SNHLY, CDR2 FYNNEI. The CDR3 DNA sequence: TGTGCCAGCAGTGTTGAAGGGGTGGCTGAAGCTTTCTTT. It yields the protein CASSVEGVAEAFF. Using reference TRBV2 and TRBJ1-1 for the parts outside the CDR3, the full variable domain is EPEVTQTPSHQVTQMGQEVILRCVPISNHLYFYWYRQILGQKVEFLVSFYNNEISEKSEIFDDQFSVERPDGSNFTLKIRSTKLEDSAMYFCASSVEGVAEAFFGQGTRLTVV.

CDR3 sequence: CASRAQGAVWEQYF. CDR3 coding DNA: TGTGCCAGCAGGGCGCAGGGGGCCGTTTGGGAGCAGTACTTC. The V call is TRBV27, the J call TRBJ2-7; 8 nucleotides line up with TRBD1. In germline, CDR1 is MNHEY, CDR2 SMNVEV (reference sequence). CDR3 length: 14 amino acids. V shed 6 bases and J 7 bases; nucleotides not matched to a gene: 11.

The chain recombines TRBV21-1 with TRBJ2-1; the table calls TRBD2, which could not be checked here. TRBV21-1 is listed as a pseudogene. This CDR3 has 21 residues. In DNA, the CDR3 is TGTGCCAGCAGCCCTCGCCTATGGCCTTGGGGCGGGAGGGTCTCCTACAATGAGCAGTTCTTC. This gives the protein CASSPRLWPWGGRVSYNEQFF.